This T cell receptor (beta chain) appears in the sequencing data of a study of T-cell reconstitution after alpha-beta-depleted transplantation in children. Construction of the TCRbeta library involved unique molecular identifiers. TCRdb ran MiXCR on the PCR reads and lists one entry per CDR3 protein. The table lists about 980,000 distinct CDR3 sequences, less than 30% of them singletons, with roughly 30% in the top ten. This specimen consisted of PBMCs, mostly from graft donor cells, obtained 360 days after TCRalphabeta/CD19-depleted stem cell transplant. The receptor was derived from a boy younger than two who had a stem cell transplant for SCID, so the T cells may come from the graft donor.

Here the CDR3 DNA reads TGCGCCAGCAGCTTGGACAGTCGATGGACCCAGTACTTC. Its translation is CASSLDSRWTQYF. This rearrangement joins TRBV5-1 to TRBJ2-5; unclear D gene. V was trimmed by 0 bases and J by 7 bases, leaving 10 bases between them. In germline, CDR1 is SGHRS, CDR2 YFSETQ. This CDR3 region has 13 residues.